This record concerns one T cell receptor beta chain sequence. The data were obtained in a study of blood T cell repertoires in COVID-19. Trimming removed 6 bases from V and 8 bases from J; junction bases left unmatched: 9. The CDR3 runs 13 residues. Germline CDR1 and CDR2: SNHLY and FYNNEI. Authors' processing steps: Estimation of nucleated cell counts relied on the amplification of reference gene primers. Assay: immunoSEQ multiplex PCR; the TCRdb copy retains only in-frame clones and omits some. V and J calls and clone size are copied from that table; D and trimming were computed from the DNA. Of approximately 310,000 clones listed, 80% to 90% are singletons.

The sequenced sample consisted of peripheral blood. V is TRBV2 and J is TRBJ1-2; 7 bases agree with TRBD1. This receptor was obtained from a man over 45 with active or convalescent COVID-19. CDR3 nucleotide sequence: TGTGCCAGCAGAGATACAGGGACAGTCGGCTACACCTTC. The encoded protein is CASRDTGTVGYTF.